This T cell receptor (beta chain) was identified during a study of T cell changes during pregnancy in multiple sclerosis. The protocol was immunoSEQ multiplex PCR, while the TCRdb copy is restricted to in-frame clones and leaves out a portion. Here the sample spans tens of thousands of clones, around four fifths being singletons. Looked up from germline, CDR1 is MRHNA and CDR2 is SNTAGT. This CDR3 comprises 15 residues. The ends lost 3 bases at V and 5 bases at J; junction bases unmatched: 4. This sequence joins TRBV6-4 and TRBJ1-6, with 7 positions matching TRBD1. Specimen: CD8+ T cells from peripheral blood mononuclear cells, collected in the first trimester of pregnancy. This clonotype originated in a female donor in good health, enrolled as a control in a pregnancy study. In nucleotides, the CDR3 is TGTGCCAGCAGTGAAGGGGGCTCAGATAATTCACCCCTCCACTTT. Protein product: CASSEGGSDNSPLHF.